The TCR beta chain described here comes from a study of cytomegalovirus exposure and HLA in healthy donors. Between the trimmed V and J ends, which lost 7 bases and 1 base, there was a span of 16 bases. Germline V gives CDR1 SQVTM, CDR2 ANQGSEA. This CDR3 has 15 residues. The sample holds a few counts of this clone. Researchers ran the PCR with 60 Vbeta and 13 Jbeta primers. The table came from immunoSEQ multiplex PCR; TCRdb's copy has only in-frame clones and leaves some out. The profile shows over 100,000 clones, roughly a tenth of them singletons. This chain joins TRBV29-1 and TRBJ2-2; possibly TRBD2 for D (6 bases). Sequenced: PBMCs. The sequence was obtained from a man aged 35-49 years in good health and CMV-seropositive. CDR3 coding DNA: TGCAGCGCGGGGCGGGAAAGGCAGAACACCGGGGAGCTGTTTTTT. Its protein is CSAGRERQNTGELFF.